This TCR beta chain was sequenced during a study of T cells in Graves' hyperthyroidism and ophthalmopathy (dated by TCRdb to between 2018 and 2021). Turning to the overall study: Peripheral blood samples were taken at initial diagnosis, before any treatment was given. A discovery cohort of about 96 patients, approximately 45 with Graves' ophthalmopathy and more than 55 with stable Graves' hyperthyroidism, was used to find distinguishing TCR V-J signatures. Prospective prediction of ophthalmopathy was tested in an independent validation cohort of 18 to 20 hyperthyroidism patients and approximately 17 patients who later progressed to ophthalmopathy. The 90 to 100 discovery patients were randomly split 7:3 into training and test sets. In addition, the study compared T-cell repertoires in thyroid tissue and in blood from six Graves' hyperthyroidism patients. After sampling, hyperthyroidism patients received methimazole starting at 30 mg daily, and ophthalmopathy patients received high-dose intravenous methylprednisolone. The paper describes TCR Vbeta CDR3 sequencing of some 130 peripheral blood samples, made up of about 40 ophthalmopathy patients, roughly 75 hyperthyroidism patients and 17 progressor patients.

Moderately to severely active disease, a Clinical Activity Score of at least 3, a NOSPECS grade of at least 4, and a duration under 3 months were present in ophthalmopathy patients. Exclusion was applied to patients with uncontrolled infections, other autoimmune diseases, pregnancy or lactation. Diagnoses were based on clinical symptoms, serum thyroxine and TRAb, thyroid ultrasound and orbital computed tomography. PBMCs were separated from 7.5 to 10 ml of fresh peripheral blood using Ficoll-Paque density gradient centrifugation. Total RNA was extracted with Trizol reagent, and quality was checked on an Agilent 2100 Bioanalyzer. The TCR beta CDR3 regions were amplified from the RNA transcripts. The first round of RT-PCR for the TCR CDR3 was performed with the HTBI primer set and the Qiagen OneStep RT-PCR kit. The libraries were constructed in a second round of multiplex PCR and then size-selected and purified. Libraries were sequenced paired-end with 100 bp reads on an Illumina HiSeq2000. In the source study's methods: SOAPnuke was used to process the raw data, throwing out any read that contained adapters or uncalled bases, had a mean Phred below 15, or lacked an exact constant-primer or identifier match. High-quality paired reads were merged using COPE v1.2.5, and each unique nucleotide sequence was defined as a clonotype. Clonotypes were aligned to IMGT TRBV, TRBD and TRBJ reference segments using MiTCR v1.1. The analysis included only V-J combinations with a frequency above 0.0001, which together covered more than 99% of the repertoires. The TCS score was defined as F50 (clonal expansion) divided by E x V (chaos), with BLOSUM62-based TCRdist calculated between CDR3 peptides within each V-J. Welch's t-statistics and random forest reduced some 510 V-J features to some 14, which were used in a naive Bayes classifier (R e1071). TCRdb itself trimmed the public reads at Q25 with fastp, ran MiXCR and retained productive beta chains. Rows matching on CDR3 protein sequence are summarized as one entry with the most common DNA and genes. TCRdb assigned the V and J calls; the authors' analysis was not used. The sample table contains fewer than 500,000 distinct CDR3 sequences; only one count was recorded for under 15% of them. The ten largest clones represent roughly 13% of the sample.

At least ten counts were recorded for this clonotype. This receptor's antigen is unknown. The sample holds no much larger clone one base away, and base qualities are not on file. Findings and caveats that apply to the study as a whole: Ophthalmopathy was separated from stable hyperthyroidism by a 13 V-J signature model, with about 86% sensitivity and about 84% specificity obtained in cross-validation and 80%/75% obtained in testing. During validation, the model predicted progression to ophthalmopathy a median of around six months ahead of onset, with 60% to 71% sensitivity and 72.22% specificity. Sample size was not statistically predetermined, and investigators were not blinded to group allocation. Most expanded thyroid clonotypes (frequency above 0.001) were also detected in blood, suggesting blood repertoires may reflect thyroid immune responses.

The CDR1 and CDR2 encoded by the germline V gene (reference sequence) are PRHDT and FYEKMQ. Germline trimming: 5 bases from V, 6 bases from J; junction bases outside gene matches: 13. Including cysteine and phenylalanine, the CDR3 has 16 amino acids. Here the CDR3 DNA is all that survives: 48 bases in frame from base 1. The receptor's source is a young man with Graves' ophthalmopathy. The rearranged segments are TRBV13 and TRBJ2-3, and 8 bases in between align with TRBD2. Sequenced material: blood. Read as DNA, the sequence is TGTGCCAGCAGCGGGAATAGCGGGGATTTCGGGGATACGCAGTATTTT. This encodes CASSGNSGDFGDTQYF.